This TCR beta chain was identified during a study of blood T cell repertoires in COVID-19. Study-wide background: T cells, B-cell-depleted T cells, or PBMCs provided the cDNA or gDNA that served as material.

Authors' methods: It was from reference gene primer amplification that nucleated cell counts were estimated. Only in-frame clones appear in the TCRdb table, and some are missing; sequencing was by immunoSEQ multiplex PCR. The DNA was the basis for D and trimming; V, J and clone size are from that table. The table lists around 220,000 clones, approximately 85% of them singletons, with approximately 8% in the top ten. CDR1 SGHRS and CDR2 YFSETQ come from the germline V gene. The V segment lost 0 bases and the J segment 8 bases; nucleotides outside the gene matches: 4. The CDR3 is 13 amino acids. Seattle patients were enrolled during active infection and followed longitudinally.

Sequencing input: peripheral blood. The chain uses TRBV5-1 and TRBJ1-1; 7 bases match TRBD1. The sequence was obtained from a woman aged 80 or over with COVID-19, enrolled during active disease. The CDR3 DNA is TGCGCCAGCAGCTTGGAGACAGGGTTAGAAGCTTTCTTT. Protein: CASSLETGLEAFF.